The 27 T cell receptor beta chains in this list originate from one sample, sequenced in a study of blood T cell repertoires in COVID-19. The method was immunoSEQ multiplex PCR; TCRdb's version includes in-frame clones alone and lacks a portion of them. The table has approximately 100,000 clones, 81% seen once; the top ten hold approximately 4.5%. What was sequenced was peripheral blood. The receptors originated from a man between 60 and 70 years old with acute or convalescent COVID-19.

This clone was counted only a few times. The J gene is TRBJ2-7, the V gene TRBV7-2; TRBD2 matches at 8 bases. The CDR3 runs to 13 residues. The V and J ends lost 5 bases and 4 bases, in that order; junction bases with no gene match: 4. CDR1 SGHTA and CDR2 FQGNSA come from the germline V gene. The CDR3 loop is CASSPAGGYEQYF. The CDR3 DNA is TGTGCCAGCAGCCCTGCGGGGGGTTACGAGCAGTACTTC.

The chain carries TRBV12-3 or TRBV12-4 and TRBJ2-1; D perhaps matches TRBD2 (6 bases). V lost 7 bases and J lost 5, with 12 bases in between. This CDR3 has 13 residues. The CDR3 spells CASTTWGDNEQFF. The DNA for the CDR3 is TGTGCCAGCACCACGTGGGGGGACAATGAGCAGTTCTTC.

The rearrangement uses TRBV28 and TRBJ2-4, with 9 bases aligning to TRBD1. J lost 2 bases, V lost 8 bases, and 13 bases had no gene match. Germline loops: CDR1 MDHEN, CDR2 SYDVKM. This CDR3 has 17 amino acids. The CDR3 region is CASHPTGTGWSKNIQYF. CDR3 DNA: TGTGCCAGCCATCCGACCGGGACAGGGTGGTCCAAAAACATTCAGTACTTC.

J is TRBJ1-3 and V is TRBV19, with D unclear. The CDR3 extends over 15 amino acids. Per the germline V gene, CDR1 is LNHDA and CDR2 is SQIVND (reference sequence). V shed 7 bases and J shed 1 base, with 14 bases lying between them. CDR3 DNA: TGTGCCAGTAAACAAGCAACGGGGTCTGGAAACACCATATATTTT. Protein: CASKQATGSGNTIYF.

This chain joins TRBV11-3 and TRBJ2-3; 7 positions agree with TRBD2. After removal of 4 bases from V and 2 bases from J, the junction contained 6 bases not matched to a gene. The germline CDR1 and CDR2 sequences are SGHNT and YENEEA. CDR3 length: 15 amino acids. The CDR3 sequence is CASSYGGTVTDTQYF. CDR3 coding DNA: TGTGCCAGCAGCTACGGGGGGACTGTCACAGATACGCAGTATTTT.

This chain links TRBV28 with TRBJ2-2; a weak D match, TRBD1 (6 bases). This CDR3 region has 15 residues. Germline V lookup: CDR1 MDHEN, CDR2 SYDVKM. The V gene lost 3 bases and the J gene lost 7 bases, with 15 bases spanning the gap. In DNA, the CDR3 is TGTGCCAGCAGTTTGAGCAGGGGCTGGGGCGGGGAGCTGTTTTTT. Translated, it gives CASSLSRGWGGELFF.

The sample holds many counts of this clone. This chain uses TRBV12-3 or TRBV12-4 with TRBJ1-2; D is unclear. The V gene lost 1 base and the J gene lost 8 bases, with 5 bases spanning the gap. This CDR3 has 11 residues. This CDR3 is CASSLGRGYTF. CDR3 DNA sequence: TGTGCCAGCAGTTTAGGCAGGGGCTACACCTTC.

This rearrangement joins TRBV14 to TRBJ1-2; TRBD1 matches at 8 bases. The J segment lost 6 bases and the V segment lost 4 bases, leaving 13 bases of the junction unmatched. This CDR3 contains 16 residues. Per the germline V gene, CDR1 is SGHDN and CDR2 is FVKESK. The CDR3: CASSPLSGTGLDGYTF. CDR3 nucleotide sequence: TGTGCCAGCAGCCCGCTCTCGGGGACAGGCCTTGATGGCTACACCTTC.

The V and J genes are TRBV6-5 and TRBJ1-2; possibly TRBD1 for D (5 bases). In germline, CDR1 is MNHEY, CDR2 SVGAGI. The CDR3 runs to 15 residues. The V and J ends lost 6 bases and 4 bases respectively, with 18 bases between them. CDR3 sequence reads: CASSLNWGGSYGYTF. The CDR3 nucleotides are TGTGCCAGCAGCCTTAACTGGGGGGGTAGCTATGGCTACACCTTC.

This clone was observed at least ten times. This chain links TRBV27 with TRBJ2-7; D is unresolved. Trimming took 0 bases from V and 4 from J, leaving 10 bases between them. Germline lookup yields CDR1 MNHEY and CDR2 SMNVEV (reference sequence). The length of the CDR3 is 14 residues. DNA for the CDR3: TGTGCCAGCAGTTTATCGGATACGCGGTACGAGCAGTACTTC. This translates into CASSLSDTRYEQYF.

CDR3 nucleotides: TGCGCCAGCAGCCAAGACGCGGCAGGGGCTAGGAACACTGAAGCTTTCTTT. Amino acids: CASSQDAAGARNTEAFF. This chain joins TRBV4-3 and TRBJ1-1, with TRBD1 as a possible D gene (6 bases). Trimming took 0 bases from V and 1 from J, leaving 15 bases between them. The CDR3 consists of 17 residues. CDR1 and CDR2 from the germline V gene are LGHNA and YSLEER.

The gene calls are TRBV7-2 and TRBJ1-2, with TRBD1 matching over 7 bases. CDR1 and CDR2 from the germline V gene are SGHTA and FQGNSA. This CDR3 region has 14 residues. V lost 4 bases and J lost 3; bases outside the gene matches: 5. CDR3: CASSSGQVYYGYTF. CDR3 in DNA: TGTGCCAGCAGCTCAGGACAGGTCTACTATGGCTACACCTTC.

V usage is TRBV7-2 and J usage is TRBJ1-5; D is undetermined. Trimming took off 1 base at V and 11 bases at J, with 12 bases between the two ends. The germline CDR1 and CDR2 sequences are SGHTA and FQGNSA. CDR3 size: 13 residues. CDR3 loop: CASSLGPLETQHF. DNA for the CDR3: TGTGCCAGCAGCTTAGGCCCTTTAGAGACCCAGCATTTT.

V usage is TRBV7-6 and J usage is TRBJ2-2; TRBD1 matches at 9 bases. Germline-derived CDR1 and CDR2 are SGHVS and FNYEAQ. This CDR3 has 15 residues. V was clipped by 1 base and J by 3 bases; unmatched bases: 0. CDR3 nucleotides: TGTGCCAGCAGCTTAGGACAGGGGGACACCGGGGAGCTGTTTTTT. Its protein product is CASSLGQGDTGELFF.

V usage is TRBV7-9 and J usage is TRBJ1-6; the D gene is possibly TRBD1 (5 bases). V was shortened by 1 base and J by 7 bases, with 8 bases between the two germline ends. The CDR3 sequence is 14 residues long. Germline V CDR1 and CDR2: SEHNR, FQNEAQ (reference sequence). The CDR3: CASSLGQQNSPLHF. Written as DNA, the CDR3 is TGTGCCAGCAGCTTAGGACAGCAAAATTCACCCCTCCACTTT.

V gene TRBV29-1 combines with J gene TRBJ2-1; TRBD2 might be the D (6 bases). The V end was cut by 0 bases, the J end by 6 bases, with 18 bases between. Germline V CDR1 and CDR2: SQVTM, ANQGSEA. The CDR3 spans 16 residues. CDR3: CSVEDLEEGRFNEQFF. CDR3 DNA: TGCAGCGTTGAAGATCTTGAGGAGGGTCGGTTCAATGAGCAGTTCTTC.

The genes are TRBV7-3 and TRBJ2-3; 10 nucleotides line up with TRBD2. CDR1 and CDR2 from the germline V gene are SGHTA and FQGTGA. The CDR3 extends over 16 amino acids. V lost 1 base and J lost 6; bases outside the gene matches: 7. The CDR3 nucleotides read TGTGCCAGCAGCTTAAAACCCCCAGCGGGGGGGGATACGCAGTATTTT. Protein product: CASSLKPPAGGDTQYF. The full variable domain, with the rest looked up from reference TRBV7-3 and TRBJ2-3, is GAGVSQTPSNKVTEKGKYVELRCDPISGHTALYWYRQSLGQGPEFLIYFQGTGAADDSGLPNDRFFAVRPEGSVSTLKIQRTERGDSAVYLCASSLKPPAGGDTQYFGPGTRLTVL.

The chain is built from TRBV27 and TRBJ2-3; 7 nucleotides agree with TRBD2. The V gene end was trimmed by 3 bases and the J gene end by 0 bases; junction bases not matched to a gene: 9. The CDR3 runs to 17 residues. Germline V gives CDR1 MNHEY, CDR2 SMNVEV (reference sequence). This chain's CDR3 is CASSFTPSGDSTDTQYF. As DNA, the CDR3 is TGTGCCAGCAGTTTTACCCCGAGCGGGGATAGCACAGATACGCAGTATTTT.

This chain links TRBV9 with TRBJ2-7; TRBD1 is a possible D gene (6 bases). There are 15 residues in the CDR3. Germline V lookup: CDR1 SGDLS, CDR2 YYNGEE. V dropped 4 bases and J dropped 2 bases, with 16 bases sitting between them. The CDR3 DNA reads as TGTGCCAGCAGCAGCCGGGACACGAACACCTACGAGCAGTACTTC. Translating it yields CASSSRDTNTYEQYF.

The V and J genes are TRBV2 and TRBJ2-3, with 8 bases lining up with TRBD2. The germline V gene encodes CDR1 SNHLY and CDR2 FYNNEI. CDR3 length equals 14 residues. V shed 6 bases, J shed 2 bases, and the junction held 4 bases outside the gene matches. The CDR3 region is CASRAGVPTDTQYF. For the CDR3, the DNA is TGTGCCAGCAGAGCGGGAGTTCCCACAGATACGCAGTATTTT. The full variable domain, rest sourced from reference TRBV2 and TRBJ2-3, is EPEVTQTPSHQVTQMGQEVILRCVPISNHLYFYWYRQILGQKVEFLVSFYNNEISEKSEIFDDQFSVERPDGSNFTLKIRSTKLEDSAMYFCASRAGVPTDTQYFGPGTRLTVL.

V is TRBV6-1 and J is TRBJ2-2; perhaps TRBD2 as D (6 bases). Germline V CDR1 and CDR2: MNHNS, SASEGT. Trimming pared 2 bases from V and 2 bases from J, leaving 9 bases between. There are 15 residues in the CDR3. Here the CDR3 reads CASSEWGLNTGELFF. The DNA of the CDR3 is TGTGCCAGCAGTGAATGGGGACTTAACACCGGGGAGCTGTTTTTT.

This clone was detected once. The rearrangement uses TRBV19 and TRBJ2-3; 11 positions match TRBD1. Germline assignment: CDR1 LNHDA and CDR2 SQIVND (reference sequence). V trimming: 6 bases; J trimming: 4 bases; junction bases outside the gene matches: 3. This CDR3 is 14 amino acids long. CDR3: CASRDRGQSDTQYF. For the CDR3, the DNA is TGTGCCAGTAGGGACAGGGGGCAGTCAGATACGCAGTATTTT. The whole variable domain, filled in from reference TRBV19 and TRBJ2-3, reads DGGITQSPKYLFRKEGQNVTLSCEQNLNHDAMYWYRQDPGQGLRLIYYSQIVNDFQKGDIAEGYSVSREKKESFPLTVTSAQKNPTAFYLCASRDRGQSDTQYFGPGTRLTVL.

In its sample, this clone was seen once. The J gene is TRBJ2-4, the V gene TRBV19; TRBD2 might be the D (5 bases). The CDR3 loop spans 16 amino acids. The V gene lost 6 bases and the J gene lost 6 bases, with 21 bases spanning the gap. Germline V lookup: CDR1 LNHDA, CDR2 SQIVND (reference sequence). This CDR3 reads CASSLRGEAPGNIQYF. The CDR3 nucleotides are TGTGCCAGTAGCCTCCGGGGAGAGGCGCCAGGAAACATTCAGTACTTC.

CDR3 protein: CASSYSLRSYGGSGNTIYF. The DNA for the CDR3 is TGTGCCAGCAGTTACTCGCTGAGGAGCTACGGAGGCTCTGGAAACACCATATATTTT. The chain uses TRBV6-2 or TRBV6-3 and TRBJ1-3; no clear D. Between the trimmed V and J ends, which lost 0 bases and 0 bases, there was a span of 18 bases. CDR1 and CDR2 (germline): MNHEY, SVGEGT. This CDR3 comprises 19 residues.

The chain carries TRBV6-5 and TRBJ2-5, with D possibly TRBD2 on 6 matching bases. Looked up from germline, CDR1 is MNHEY and CDR2 is SVGAGI. Trimming removed 4 bases from V and 7 bases from J, with 22 bases in between. The CDR3 has 16 residues. The CDR3 loop reads CASSWGLDRHGGTQYF. CDR3 sequence (DNA): TGTGCCAGCAGTTGGGGACTCGATAGGCATGGCGGGACCCAGTACTTC.

The chain employs TRBV5-6 and TRBJ1-1; D perhaps matches TRBD1 (6 bases). Germline lookup yields CDR1 SGHDT and CDR2 YYEEEE. This CDR3 comprises 15 residues. V lost 0 bases, J lost 0 bases, and 9 bases lay in between. CDR3 amino acids: CASSLVDRMNTEAFF. The CDR3 DNA reads as TGTGCCAGCAGCTTGGTCGACAGGATGAACACTGAAGCTTTCTTT. Full variable domain (remainder filled in from reference TRBV5-6 and TRBJ1-1): DAGVTQSPTHLIKTRGQQVTLRCSPKSGHDTVSWYQQALGQGPQFIFQYYEEEERQRGNFPDRFSGHQFPNYSSELNVNALLLGDSALYLCASSLVDRMNTEAFFGQGTRLTVV.

The chain is built from TRBV20-1 and TRBJ2-7, with 10 positions matching TRBD2. V shed 3 bases, J shed 1 base, and the junction held 3 bases outside the gene matches. The CDR3 contains 14 residues. CDR1 is DFQATT and CDR2 is SNEGSKA in the germline V gene (reference sequence). CDR3 residues: CSASTAGGSYEQYF. In DNA form, the CDR3 reads TGCAGTGCTAGTACAGCGGGAGGGTCCTACGAGCAGTACTTC.